This T cell receptor (beta chain) derives from a study of cytomegalovirus exposure and HLA in healthy donors. Regarding the study as a whole: Both high specificity and high sensitivity reportedly marked the classifier's diagnosis of cytomegalovirus status. In a later analysis, common viral pathogens appeared linked to several of the most significant clusters. Later analysis revealed greater clonal expansion in HLA-associated TCR beta chains than in equally common others.

The CDR3 consists of 16 residues. Looked up from germline, CDR1 is SQVTM and CDR2 is ANQGSEA. The PCR contained 60 Vbeta and 13 Jbeta primers. The method was immunoSEQ multiplex PCR; TCRdb's version includes in-frame clones alone and lacks a portion of them. The table records fewer than 200,000 clones, about 79% of them present only once. With respect to this clone: Its matching antigen is unknown. At one end the junction does not follow the germline gene, possibly because of a read error.

This TCR was recovered from a man in his forties or fifties in good health and CMV-seropositive. V is TRBV29-1 and J is TRBJ2-6; D might be TRBD2 (6 bases). The specimen sequenced was PBMCs. The CDR3 nucleotides read TGCAGCGTTGGAGAAGGATACGGGACTGGGGCCAACGGCCTGACTTTC. Translation: CSVGEGYGTGANGLTF.